The source of this T cell receptor beta chain is a study of blood T cell repertoires in COVID-19. The CDR3 covers 15 residues. CDR1 is SGHKS, CDR2 YYEKEE, per germline (reference sequence). V gave up 1 base and J gave up 0 bases, with 11 bases separating them. Profiled with immunoSEQ multiplex PCR; TCRdb holds only in-frame clones, not every one. Altogether 7,500 to 8,500 clones are present, 65% to 85% being singletons, with the ten largest covering 18%. The rearrangement links TRBV5-5 to TRBJ2-7; perhaps TRBD2 as D (5 bases). Sequenced material: peripheral blood. This receptor was identified in a human donor with active COVID-19. The donor label of this sample is uncertain. CDR3 residues: CASSLLAGSSYEQYF. The CDR3 region has the DNA TGTGCCAGCAGCTTGCTAGCCGGAAGCTCCTACGAGCAGTACTTC.